The 6 T cell receptor beta chains below all came from one sample that was sequenced in a study of blood T cells in healthy people across ages. Next came a second PCR, run for about 6 to 11 cycles, which used a sample-barcoded 5' primer along with a J-beta primer mix. One entry per CDR3 protein results from TCRdb running MiXCR on the 5' RACE reads. The data show more than 650,000 distinct CDR3 sequences, approximately 53% seen once. Sequencing was done on a sample of blood. These receptors all stem from an older man in good health.

The chain carries TRBV3-1 and TRBJ2-4; possible D gene TRBD2, 7 bases. The V and J ends lost 0 bases and 1 base respectively, with 16 bases between them. This CDR3 contains 18 residues. CDR1 and CDR2 from the germline V gene are LGHDT and YNNKEL (reference sequence). The CDR3 sequence is CASSQEGLGGLAKNIQYF. Here the CDR3 DNA reads TGTGCCAGCAGCCAAGAGGGGCTCGGGGGGCTGGCCAAAAACATTCAGTACTTC.

The chain carries TRBV28 and TRBJ1-2; D might be TRBD1 (6 bases). Germline values: CDR1 MDHEN, CDR2 SYDVKM. V lost 5 bases and J lost 0, with 16 bases in between. The CDR3 extends over 16 amino acids. CDR3 loop: CASSTRGAETNYGYTF. CDR3 in DNA: TGTGCCAGCAGTACCCGGGGGGCCGAGACTAACTATGGCTACACCTTC.

This clonotype was observed many times. The V gene is TRBV20-1, the J gene TRBJ2-4, with 8 positions matching TRBD1. V was pared by 3 bases and J by 4 bases, with 5 bases of the junction left unmatched. Germline V lookup: CDR1 DFQATT, CDR2 SNEGSKA (reference sequence). This CDR3 contains 14 residues. CDR3 amino acids: CSARTQGAKNIQYF. The CDR3, as DNA: TGCAGTGCTAGGACCCAGGGGGCGAAAAACATTCAGTACTTC.

The V gene is TRBV27, the J gene TRBJ2-3; the D is unclear. The CDR3 consists of 13 residues. Trimming removed 7 bases at V and 2 bases at J, with 10 bases between. The V gene's germline CDR1 is MNHEY and CDR2 SMNVEV (reference sequence). As DNA, the CDR3 is TGTGCCAGCAAGAGGTGGGACACAGATACGCAGTATTTT. Translated: CASKRWDTDTQYF.

The genes are TRBV3-1 and TRBJ2-7; TRBD2 aligns across 8 bases. This CDR3 spans 14 amino acids. The germline V gene has CDR1 LGHDT and CDR2 YNNKEL (reference sequence). The V segment lost 2 bases and the J segment 5 bases; nucleotides outside the gene matches: 5. The CDR3 spells CASSQRTSQNEQYF. CDR3 DNA sequence: TGTGCCAGCAGCCAAAGGACTAGCCAAAACGAGCAGTACTTC.

This clonotype was observed a handful of times. The V call is TRBV29-1, the J call TRBJ2-1; 12 nucleotides line up with TRBD2. This CDR3 spans 17 amino acids. Germline CDR1 reads SQVTM; CDR2 reads ANQGSEA. V lost 5 bases to trimming and J lost 1 base; unmatched junction nucleotides: 9. The CDR3 is CSVLWLAGGMSYNEQFF. DNA for the CDR3: TGCAGCGTTCTCTGGCTAGCGGGAGGGATGTCCTACAATGAGCAGTTCTTC.